This T cell receptor (beta chain) was observed in a study of blood T cell repertoires in COVID-19. Study in general: Samples of COVID-19 (acute and convalescent) were obtained from the United States, Italy and Spain.

Seattle participants joined during active infection and were tracked over time. The table came from immunoSEQ multiplex PCR; TCRdb's copy has only in-frame clones and leaves some out. The table records roughly 150,000 clones, 70% to 90% of them present only once. This CDR3 spans 15 amino acids. From germline, CDR1 is SGHTA and CDR2 FQGTGA. The ends lost 5 bases at V and 1 base at J; junction bases unmatched: 6. The chain is built from TRBV7-3 and TRBJ2-7; 9 positions match TRBD1. This receptor was taken from a woman older than 75 with COVID-19, enrolled during active disease. The sample taken for sequencing was peripheral blood. DNA for the CDR3: TGTGCCAGCAGCCAGACAGGGGGAACTTCCTACGAGCAGTACTTC. It is translated as CASSQTGGTSYEQYF.